This T cell receptor (beta chain) was sequenced in a study of cytomegalovirus exposure and HLA in healthy donors. Overall study findings and caveats: Researchers reported in a later analysis that a missense DCLRE1C variant was tied to TCR beta V- and J-gene trimming. In a later analysis, the majority of CMV-associated beta chains seemingly showed HLA restriction. The productive fraction for most TCR beta V segments was about 87% or about 30% in an earlier analysis. One cluster of highly shared sequence variants probably arose as a sequencing artifact.

PCR amplification relied on 60 Vbeta primers (plus 13 Jbeta primers). TCRdb keeps only in-frame clones here, not all; method: immunoSEQ multiplex PCR. The data hold under 100,000 clones, with 76% observed a single time. V lost 1 base, J lost 1 base, and 5 bases lay in between. This CDR3 contains 14 residues. Germline V CDR1 and CDR2: LNHDA, SQIVND (reference sequence). Regarding this clone: The antigen is unknown.

The rearrangement joins TRBV19 to TRBJ1-3; D gene uncertain. Sequencing was done on a sample of PBMCs. The source is a middle-aged man in good health and CMV-seronegative. The CDR3 DNA reads TGTGCCAGTAGTATAGCAGGATCTGGAAACACCATATATTTT. It codes for CASSIAGSGNTIYF. Full variable domain (outside the CDR3, taken from reference TRBV19 and TRBJ1-3): DGGITQSPKYLFRKEGQNVTLSCEQNLNHDAMYWYRQDPGQGLRLIYYSQIVNDFQKGDIAEGYSVSREKKESFPLTVTSAQKNPTAFYLCASSIAGSGNTIYFGEGSWLTVV.